This T cell receptor beta chain was sequenced during a study of a mutant IDH1 vaccine in newly diagnosed glioma. Study-level background: Vaccination was launched 4-6 weeks after radiotherapy alone, or with temozolomide cycles. Patients arrived already treated with radiotherapy, temozolomide, or both, most having had both.

Clones were sequenced by immunoSEQ multiplex PCR, and TCRdb holds only the in-frame ones, with some missing. Of more than 40,000 clones in the sample, just under 80% were seen once. V lost 3 bases, J lost 7 bases, and 6 bases stayed unmatched. The germline V gene encodes CDR1 SGHTA and CDR2 FQGNSA. The CDR3 has 14 residues. This clone showed up just a few times. Its specificity is not known. Time point reported: week 5, during vaccination. What each vaccine dose contained was 300 ug of mutant IDH1 20-mer peptide, accompanied by topical imiquimod. The chain is built from TRBV7-2 and TRBJ1-5, with TRBD1 matching 7 bases. The specimen comprised PBMCs, sampled from a glioma patient whose treatment included an IDH1 peptide vaccine. This receptor was taken from a woman in her thirties or forties with glioma. The DNA of the CDR3 is TGTGCCAGCAGCTTGGTTCCAGGGGGGCAGCCCCAGCATTTT. The encoded protein is CASSLVPGGQPQHF.